This is a list of T cell receptor beta chains from one sample in a study of blood T cell repertoires in COVID-19. Using immunoSEQ multiplex PCR, the repertoire was profiled, and TCRdb retains in-frame clones only, with some absent. The table has just over 650,000 clones, over 80% seen once. The sample was peripheral blood. These receptor sequences come from a young woman with acute or convalescent COVID-19. The CDR3 runs from the conserved cysteine through the conserved F or W. A D gene is named only where the DNA matches it firmly. Clone size is not always given. Where it is, it says once, few, many or a class for expanded clones.

-	TRBJ1-2	-	TRBV29-1	CSVDSGIYGYTF	TGCAGCGTTGACTCAGGGATTTATGGCTACACCTTC
few	TRBJ1-3	-	TRBV10-3	CAIRTQGNTIYF	TGTGCCATCAGGACACAGGGAAACACCATATATTTT
once	TRBJ2-3	TRBD2	TRBV7-8	CASSHLGLAGGSTDTQYF	TGTGCCAGCAGCCACCTAGGACTAGCGGGGGGCAGCACAGATACGCAGTATTTT
-	TRBJ1-1	-	TRBV7-2	CASSLAVGRPLEAFF	TGTGCCAGCAGCTTAGCAGTGGGCAGGCCTCTTGAAGCTTTCTTT
-	TRBJ1-5	TRBD1	TRBV5-1	CASSLGPATGSAQPQHF	TGCGCCAGCAGCTTAGGGCCCGCGACAGGGTCGGCGCAGCCCCAGCATTTT
-	TRBJ2-1	-	TRBV5-1	CASTIASSNNEQFF	TGCGCCAGCACAATTGCTAGTTCTAATAATGAGCAGTTCTTC
-	TRBJ2-1	-	TRBV6-2/TRBV6-3	CASSLLAYNEQFF	TGTGCCAGCAGTTTATTAGCCTACAATGAGCAGTTCTTC
once	TRBJ1-2	-	TRBV5-6	CASSQTAPEGYTF	TGTGCCAGCAGCCAGACAGCGCCTGAGGGCTACACCTTC
few	TRBJ1-2	-	TRBV12-3/TRBV12-4	CASSLAATYGYTF	TGTGCCAGCAGTTTGGCGGCCACCTATGGCTACACCTTC
-	TRBJ1-3	-	TRBV13	CASSLQGLSGNTIYF	TGTGCCAGCAGCTTACAGGGGCTCTCTGGAAACACCATATATTTT
-	TRBJ2-1	TRBD2	TRBV5-6	CASSRPGLAGIDEQFF	TGTGCCAGCAGCCGTCCGGGACTAGCGGGGATCGATGAGCAGTTCTTC
-	TRBJ2-3	-	TRBV19	CASSMGDTRTDTQYF	TGTGCCAGTAGTATGGGGGACACCCGCACAGATACGCAGTATTTT
-	TRBJ1-2	TRBD1	TRBV24-1	CATSDYTGDGYTF	TGTGCCACCAGTGATTATACAGGGGATGGCTACACCTTC
-	TRBJ2-3	-	TRBV13	CASMQGRSTDTQYF	TGTGCCAGCATGCAGGGCCGATCCACAGATACGCAGTATTTT
-	TRBJ1-5	TRBD1	TRBV11-2	CASSLGQGGNQPQHF	TGTGCCAGCAGCTTAGGACAGGGGGGCAATCAGCCCCAGCATTTT
-	TRBJ1-1	TRBD1	TRBV7-3	CASSERGRTEAFF	TGTGCCAGCAGTGAGAGGGGGCGGACTGAAGCTTTCTTT
-	TRBJ1-1	-	TRBV5-1	CASSGKTVNTEAFF	TGCGCCAGCAGCGGAAAGACAGTGAACACTGAAGCTTTCTTT
-	TRBJ2-3	-	TRBV7-8	CASSLLARGTDTQYF	TGTGCCAGCAGCTTACTGGCGCGGGGCACAGATACGCAGTATTTT
-	TRBJ1-1	TRBD1	TRBV30	CAYRGLNTEAFF	TGTGCCTACAGGGGCTTGAACACTGAAGCTTTCTTT
-	TRBJ1-2	TRBD1	TRBV14	CASSQPGTENYGYTF	TGTGCCAGCAGCCAGCCCGGGACAGAAAACTATGGCTACACCTTC
-	TRBJ1-1	-	TRBV5-5	CASSFRLGGYTEAFF	TGTGCCAGCAGCTTTAGGTTGGGCGGGTACACTGAAGCTTTCTTT
-	TRBJ2-7	TRBD2	TRBV11-2	CASSLDVWGSGGAYEQYF	TGTGCCAGCAGCTTAGATGTGTGGGGATCCGGGGGGGCCTACGAGCAGTACTTC
-	TRBJ1-5	TRBD1	TRBV7-8	CASSLRNRDRGNQPQHF	TGTGCCAGCAGCTTAAGGAACCGGGACAGGGGCAATCAGCCCCAGCATTTT
-	TRBJ2-7	-	TRBV4-2	CASSPGTGAYEQYF	TGTGCCAGCAGCCCCGGGACGGGGGCCTACGAGCAGTACTTC
-	TRBJ2-2	-	TRBV2	CASSRTGELFF	TGTGCCAGCAGCCGGACCGGGGAGCTGTTTTTT
once	TRBJ1-2	TRBD1	TRBV6-2/TRBV6-3	CASSPYTGGCTF	TGTGCCAGCAGTCCGTACACAGGGGGTTGTACCTTC
-	TRBJ1-5	-	TRBV27	CASSPVGGQPQHF	TGTGCCAGCAGCCCAGTAGGGGGTCAGCCCCAGCATTTT
-	TRBJ1-2	-	TRBV19	CASSWGGFRTNYGYTF	TGTGCCAGTAGTTGGGGCGGCTTCCGAACTAACTATGGCTACACCTTC
-	TRBJ2-3	TRBD2	TRBV2	CASSPRTSGGGADTQYF	TGTGCCAGCAGTCCCCGGACTAGCGGGGGGGGCGCAGATACGCAGTATTTT
-	TRBJ2-7	TRBD1	TRBV5-5	CASSLWDRGYEQYF	TGTGCCAGCAGCTTGTGGGACAGGGGTTACGAGCAGTACTTC
-	TRBJ2-7	-	TRBV4-2	CASSQGRGLEQYF	TGTGCCAGCAGCCAAGGGCGAGGGCTTGAGCAGTACTTC
-	TRBJ2-5	TRBD2	TRBV9	CASSVVPAGGKETQYF	TGTGCCAGCAGCGTAGTGCCAGCGGGGGGTAAAGAGACCCAGTACTTC
once	TRBJ1-2	TRBD1	TRBV7-2	CASGYRGFSYGYTF	TGTGCCAGCGGCTACAGGGGTTTCTCCTATGGCTACACCTTC
-	TRBJ2-2	-	TRBV24-1	CATSDLRAGELFF	TGTGCCACCAGTGATTTGCGAGCCGGGGAGCTGTTTTTT
-	TRBJ1-2	TRBD1	TRBV6-5	CASSYSRDRAYGYTF	TGTGCCAGCAGTTACTCCCGGGACAGGGCCTATGGCTACACCTTC
-	TRBJ2-7	TRBD1	TRBV4-1	CASSQDGTGWSFGQYF	TGCGCCAGCAGCCAAGATGGGACAGGATGGAGTTTCGGGCAGTACTTC
-	TRBJ1-2	-	TRBV5-4	CASSIQGSNYGYTF	TGTGCCAGCAGCATACAGGGTTCTAACTATGGCTACACCTTC
-	TRBJ2-7	-	TRBV28	CASTNPPAGPPYEQYF	TGTGCCAGCACCAACCCTCCTGCGGGTCCTCCCTACGAGCAGTACTTC
-	TRBJ1-2	TRBD1	TRBV7-3	CASSLGQGYGYTF	TGTGCCAGCAGCTTAGGACAGGGCTATGGCTACACCTTC
-	TRBJ2-7	-	TRBV3-1/TRBV3-2	CASSDTGYEQYF	TGTGCCAGCAGCGACACAGGTTACGAGCAGTACTTC